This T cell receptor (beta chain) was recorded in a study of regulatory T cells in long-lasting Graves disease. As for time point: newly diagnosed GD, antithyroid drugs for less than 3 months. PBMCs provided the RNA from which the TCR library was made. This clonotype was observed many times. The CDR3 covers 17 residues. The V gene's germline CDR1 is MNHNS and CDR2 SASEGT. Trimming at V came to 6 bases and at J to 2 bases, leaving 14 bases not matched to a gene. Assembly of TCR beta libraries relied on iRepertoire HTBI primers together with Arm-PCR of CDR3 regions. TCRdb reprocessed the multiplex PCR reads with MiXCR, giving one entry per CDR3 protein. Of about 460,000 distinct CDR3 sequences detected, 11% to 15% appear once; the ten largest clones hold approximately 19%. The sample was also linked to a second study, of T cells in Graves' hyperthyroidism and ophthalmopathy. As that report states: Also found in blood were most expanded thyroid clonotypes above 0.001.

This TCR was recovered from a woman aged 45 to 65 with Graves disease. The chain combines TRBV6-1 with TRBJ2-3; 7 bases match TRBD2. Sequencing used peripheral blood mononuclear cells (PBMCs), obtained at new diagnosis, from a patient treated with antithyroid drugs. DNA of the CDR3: TGTGCCAGCAGACCAACTATCGGACTAGGCCTCACAGATACGCAGTATTTT. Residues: CASRPTIGLGLTDTQYF.